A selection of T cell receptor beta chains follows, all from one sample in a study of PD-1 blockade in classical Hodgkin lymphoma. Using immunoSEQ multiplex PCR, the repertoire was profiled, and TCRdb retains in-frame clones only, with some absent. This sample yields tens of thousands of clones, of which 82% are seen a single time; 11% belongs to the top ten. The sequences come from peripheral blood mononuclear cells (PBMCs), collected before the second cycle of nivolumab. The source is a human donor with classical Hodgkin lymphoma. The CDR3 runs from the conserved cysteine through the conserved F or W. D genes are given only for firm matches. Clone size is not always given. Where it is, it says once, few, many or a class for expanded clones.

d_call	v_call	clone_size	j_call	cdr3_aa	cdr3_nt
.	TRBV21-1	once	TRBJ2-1	CASSETRFHEQFF	TGTGCCAGCAGCGAAACTAGGTTCCATGAGCAGTTCTTC
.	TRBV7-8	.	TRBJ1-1	CASSLDMSSGGAFF	TGTGCCAGCAGCTTAGACATGTCCTCGGGTGGAGCTTTCTTT
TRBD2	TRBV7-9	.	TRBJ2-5	CASSYSGGETQYF	TGTGCCAGCAGCTACAGCGGGGGAGAGACCCAGTACTTC
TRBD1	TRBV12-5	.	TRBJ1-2	CASGLTITDRGFSGYTF	TGTGCTAGTGGTTTAACCATTACTGACAGGGGCTTCTCTGGCTACACCTTC
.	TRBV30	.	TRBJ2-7	CAWRVAYEQYF	TGTGCCTGGAGAGTGGCCTACGAGCAGTACTTC
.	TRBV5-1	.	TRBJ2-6	CASSFQGTGANVLTF	TGCGCCAGCAGCTTCCAGGGGACTGGGGCCAACGTCCTGACTTTC
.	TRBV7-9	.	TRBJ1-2	CASSSHYGYTF	TGTGCCAGCAGCTCCCATTATGGCTACACCTTC
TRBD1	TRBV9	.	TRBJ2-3	CASSVAGGSADTQYF	TGTGCCAGCAGCGTGGCAGGGGGCTCGGCAGATACGCAGTATTTT
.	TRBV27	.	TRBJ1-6	CARVSPLWSYNSPLHF	TGTGCCAGGGTATCCCCCCTTTGGTCCTATAATTCACCCCTCCACTTT
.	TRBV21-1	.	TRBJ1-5	CASSTRTGDGGQPQHF	TGTGCCAGCAGCACCCGGACAGGGGATGGCGGTCAGCCCCAGCATTTT
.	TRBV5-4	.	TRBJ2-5	CASSWGRQSREQYF	TGTGCCAGCAGCTGGGGCCGGCAGTCTCGAGAGCAGTACTTC
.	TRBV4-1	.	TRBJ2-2	CASSQRFTTGELFF	TGCGCCAGCAGCCAAAGGTTCACAACCGGGGAGCTGTTTTTT